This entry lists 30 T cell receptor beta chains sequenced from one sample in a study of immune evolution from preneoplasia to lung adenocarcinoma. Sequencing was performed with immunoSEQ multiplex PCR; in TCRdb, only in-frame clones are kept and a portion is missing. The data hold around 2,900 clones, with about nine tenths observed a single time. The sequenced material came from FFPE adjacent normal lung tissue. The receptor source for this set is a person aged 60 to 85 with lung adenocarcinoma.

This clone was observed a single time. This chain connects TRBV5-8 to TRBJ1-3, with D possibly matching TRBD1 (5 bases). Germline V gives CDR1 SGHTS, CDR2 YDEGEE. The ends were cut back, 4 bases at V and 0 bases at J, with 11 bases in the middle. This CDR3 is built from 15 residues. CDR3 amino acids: CASSRQWSSGNTIYF. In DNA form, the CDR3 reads TGTGCCAGCAGCCGACAGTGGAGCTCTGGAAACACCATATATTTT.

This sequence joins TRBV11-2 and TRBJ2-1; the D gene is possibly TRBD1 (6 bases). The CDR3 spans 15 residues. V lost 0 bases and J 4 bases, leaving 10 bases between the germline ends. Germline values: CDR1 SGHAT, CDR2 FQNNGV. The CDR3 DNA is TGTGCCAGCAGCTTAGATACAGGGTATTACAATGAGCAGTTCTTC. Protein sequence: CASSLDTGYYNEQFF.

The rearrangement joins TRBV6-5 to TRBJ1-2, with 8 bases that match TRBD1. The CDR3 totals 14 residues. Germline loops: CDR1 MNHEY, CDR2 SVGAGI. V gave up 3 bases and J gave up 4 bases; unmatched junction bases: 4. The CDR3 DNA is TGTGCCAGCAGTTATCAGGGGGCTGGCTATGGCTACACCTTC. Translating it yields CASSYQGAGYGYTF.

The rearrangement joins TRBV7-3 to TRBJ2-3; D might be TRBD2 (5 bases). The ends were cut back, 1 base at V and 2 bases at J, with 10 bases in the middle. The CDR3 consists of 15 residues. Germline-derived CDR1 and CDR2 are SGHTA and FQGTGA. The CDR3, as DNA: TGTGCCAGCAGCTTAAATCCTAGCCCCACAGATACGCAGTATTTT. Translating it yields CASSLNPSPTDTQYF.

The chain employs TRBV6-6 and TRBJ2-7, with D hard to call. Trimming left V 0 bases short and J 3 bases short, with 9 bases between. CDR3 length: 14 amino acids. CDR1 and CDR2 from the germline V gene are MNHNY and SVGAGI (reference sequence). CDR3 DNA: TGTGCCAGCAGTTACTCGTGGGTTTTCTACGAGCAGTACTTC. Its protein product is CASSYSWVFYEQYF.

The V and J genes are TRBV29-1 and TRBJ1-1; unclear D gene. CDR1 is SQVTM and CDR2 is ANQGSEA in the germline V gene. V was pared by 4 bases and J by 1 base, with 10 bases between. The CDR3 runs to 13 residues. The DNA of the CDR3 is TGCAGCGTTGGACGGGCAGGGAACACTGAAGCTTTCTTT. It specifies CSVGRAGNTEAFF.

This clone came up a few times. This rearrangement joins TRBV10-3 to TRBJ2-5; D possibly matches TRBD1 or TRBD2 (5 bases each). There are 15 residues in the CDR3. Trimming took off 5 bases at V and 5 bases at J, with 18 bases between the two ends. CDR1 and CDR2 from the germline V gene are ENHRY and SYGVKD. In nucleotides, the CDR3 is TGTGCCATCAGTAAACTACCCGGGACCGGGGAGACCCAGTACTTC. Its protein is CAISKLPGTGETQYF.

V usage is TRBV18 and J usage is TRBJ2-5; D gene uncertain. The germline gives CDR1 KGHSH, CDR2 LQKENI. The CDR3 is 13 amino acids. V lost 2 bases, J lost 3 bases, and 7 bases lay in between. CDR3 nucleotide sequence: TGTGCCAGCTCACCATATCCTGAAGAGACCCAGTACTTC. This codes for CASSPYPEETQYF. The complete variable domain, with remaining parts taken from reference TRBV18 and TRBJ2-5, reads NAGVMQNPRHLVRRRGQEARLRCSPMKGHSHVYWYRQLPEEGLKFMVYLQKENIIDESGMPKERFSAEFPKEGPSILRIQQVVRGDSAAYFCASSPYPEETQYFGPGTRLLVL.

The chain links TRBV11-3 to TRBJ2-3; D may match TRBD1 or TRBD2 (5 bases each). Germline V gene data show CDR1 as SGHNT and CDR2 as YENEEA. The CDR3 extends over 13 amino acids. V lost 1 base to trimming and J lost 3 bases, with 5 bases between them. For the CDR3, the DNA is TGTGCCAGCAGCTTAGGGGGGACAGATACGCAGTATTTT. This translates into CASSLGGTDTQYF.

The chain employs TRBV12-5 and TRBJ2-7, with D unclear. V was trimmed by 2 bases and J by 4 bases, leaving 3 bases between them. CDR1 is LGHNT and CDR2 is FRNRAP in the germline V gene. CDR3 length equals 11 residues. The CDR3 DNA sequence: TGTGCTAGTGGTTTGAGGTACGAGCAGTACTTC. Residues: CASGLRYEQYF.

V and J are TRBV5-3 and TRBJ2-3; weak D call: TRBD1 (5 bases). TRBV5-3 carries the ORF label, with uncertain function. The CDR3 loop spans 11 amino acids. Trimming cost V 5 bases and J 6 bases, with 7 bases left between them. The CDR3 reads CARSYRDTQYF. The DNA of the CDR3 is TGTGCCAGAAGTTACAGGGATACGCAGTATTTT.

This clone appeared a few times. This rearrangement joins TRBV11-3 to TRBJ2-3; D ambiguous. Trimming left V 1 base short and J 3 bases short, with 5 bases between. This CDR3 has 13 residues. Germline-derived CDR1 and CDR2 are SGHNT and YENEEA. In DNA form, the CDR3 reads TGTGCCAGCAGCTTAGCGGCTACAGATACGCAGTATTTT. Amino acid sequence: CASSLAATDTQYF.

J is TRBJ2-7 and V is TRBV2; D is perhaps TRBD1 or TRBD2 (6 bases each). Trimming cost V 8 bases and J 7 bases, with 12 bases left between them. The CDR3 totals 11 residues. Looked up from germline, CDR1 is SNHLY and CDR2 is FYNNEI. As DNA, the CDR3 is TGTGCCAGCCGAGAGGGGGGTGAGCAGTACTTC. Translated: CASREGGEQYF.

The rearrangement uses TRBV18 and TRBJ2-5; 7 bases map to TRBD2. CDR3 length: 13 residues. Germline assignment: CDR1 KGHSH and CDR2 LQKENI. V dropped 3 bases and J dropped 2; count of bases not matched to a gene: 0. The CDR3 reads CASSPGLQETQYF. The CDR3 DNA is TGTGCCAGCTCACCGGGACTACAAGAGACCCAGTACTTC.

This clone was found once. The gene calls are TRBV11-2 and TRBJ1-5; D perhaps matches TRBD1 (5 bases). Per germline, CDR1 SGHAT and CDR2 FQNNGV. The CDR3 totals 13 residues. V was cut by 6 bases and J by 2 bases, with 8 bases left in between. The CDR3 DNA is TGTGCCAGCAGTCCGGGGGGCAATCAGCCCCAGCATTTT. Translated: CASSPGGNQPQHF.

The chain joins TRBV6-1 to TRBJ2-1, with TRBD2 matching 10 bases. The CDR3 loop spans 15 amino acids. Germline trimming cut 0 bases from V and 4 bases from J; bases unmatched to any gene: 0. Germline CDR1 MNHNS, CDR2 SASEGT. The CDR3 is CASSEASGGYNEQFF. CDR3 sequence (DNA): TGTGCCAGCAGTGAAGCTAGCGGGGGGTACAATGAGCAGTTCTTC.

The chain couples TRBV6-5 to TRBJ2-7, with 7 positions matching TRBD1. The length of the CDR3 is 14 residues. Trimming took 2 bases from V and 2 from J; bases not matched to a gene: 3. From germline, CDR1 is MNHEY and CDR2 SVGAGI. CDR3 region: CASSYDRATYEQYF. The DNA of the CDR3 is TGTGCCAGCAGTTACGACAGGGCCACCTACGAGCAGTACTTC.

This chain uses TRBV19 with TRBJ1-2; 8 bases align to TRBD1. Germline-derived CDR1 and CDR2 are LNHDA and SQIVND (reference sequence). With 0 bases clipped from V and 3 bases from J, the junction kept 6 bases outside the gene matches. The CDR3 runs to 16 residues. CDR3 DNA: TGTGCCAGTAGTATAGAGGGGACAGGCGCCTACTATGGCTACACCTTC. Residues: CASSIEGTGAYYGYTF.

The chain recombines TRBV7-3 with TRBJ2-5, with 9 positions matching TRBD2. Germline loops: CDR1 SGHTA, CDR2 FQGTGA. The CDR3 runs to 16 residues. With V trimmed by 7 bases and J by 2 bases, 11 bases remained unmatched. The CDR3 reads CASTRKAGGQQETQYF. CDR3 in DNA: TGTGCCAGCACCCGAAAAGCGGGGGGACAACAAGAGACCCAGTACTTC.

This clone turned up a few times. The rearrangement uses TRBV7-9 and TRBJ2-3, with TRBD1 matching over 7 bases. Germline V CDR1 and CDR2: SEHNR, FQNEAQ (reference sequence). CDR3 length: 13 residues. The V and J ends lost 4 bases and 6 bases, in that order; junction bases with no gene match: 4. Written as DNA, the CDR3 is TGTGCCAGCAGCTCAACAGGGGCCGATACGCAGTATTTT. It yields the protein CASSSTGADTQYF.

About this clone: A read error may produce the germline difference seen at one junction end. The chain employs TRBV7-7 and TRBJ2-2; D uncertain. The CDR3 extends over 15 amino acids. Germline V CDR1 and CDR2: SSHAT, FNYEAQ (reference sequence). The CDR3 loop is CASSRDGANTGELFF. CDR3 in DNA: TGTGCTAGCAGCCGCGACGGTGCGAACACCGGGGAGCTGTTTTTT.

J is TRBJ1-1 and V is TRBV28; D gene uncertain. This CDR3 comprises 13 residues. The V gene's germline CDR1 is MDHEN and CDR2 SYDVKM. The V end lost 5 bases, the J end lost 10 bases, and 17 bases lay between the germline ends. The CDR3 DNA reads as TGTGCCAGCAGTCCGGGCAGAGAGGAGGTAGCTTTCTTT. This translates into CASSPGREEVAFF.

The CDR3 sequence: CASSLDGGSGVNIQYF. The CDR3 bases are TGTGCCAGCAGCTTGGATGGGGGGTCGGGCGTTAACATTCAGTACTTC. The J gene is TRBJ2-4, the V gene TRBV5-8, with D maybe TRBD2 (6 bases). With 0 bases removed from V and 7 bases from J, the gap between germline ends came to 17 bases. From germline, CDR1 is SGHTS and CDR2 YDEGEE. This CDR3 is built from 16 residues.

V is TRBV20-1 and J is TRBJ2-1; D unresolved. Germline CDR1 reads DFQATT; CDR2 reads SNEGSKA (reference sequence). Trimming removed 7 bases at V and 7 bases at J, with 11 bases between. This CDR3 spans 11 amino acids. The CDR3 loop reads CSGLQGNEQFF. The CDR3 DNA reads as TGCAGTGGCCTGCAAGGGAATGAGCAGTTCTTC.

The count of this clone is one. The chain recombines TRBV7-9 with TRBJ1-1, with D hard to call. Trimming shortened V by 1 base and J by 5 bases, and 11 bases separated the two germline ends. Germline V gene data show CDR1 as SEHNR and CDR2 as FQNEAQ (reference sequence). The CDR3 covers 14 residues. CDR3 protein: CASSLGLTGTEAFF. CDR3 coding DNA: TGTGCCAGCAGCTTAGGTTTAACGGGGACTGAAGCTTTCTTT.

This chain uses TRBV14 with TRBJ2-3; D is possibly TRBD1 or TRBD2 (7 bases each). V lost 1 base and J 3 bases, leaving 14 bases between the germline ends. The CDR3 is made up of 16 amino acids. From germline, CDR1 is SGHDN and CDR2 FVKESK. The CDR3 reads CASSQALRGGTDTQYF. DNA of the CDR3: TGTGCCAGCAGCCAAGCTCTCAGGGGGGGGACAGATACGCAGTATTTT.

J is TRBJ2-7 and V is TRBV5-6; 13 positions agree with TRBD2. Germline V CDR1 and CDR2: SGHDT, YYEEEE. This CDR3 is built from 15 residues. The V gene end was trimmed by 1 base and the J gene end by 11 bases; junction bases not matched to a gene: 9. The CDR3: CASSLTSGGAGIEYF. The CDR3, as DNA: TGTGCCAGCAGCTTGACTAGCGGGGGGGCCGGCATCGAGTACTTC.

CDR3 region: CAIRTGEIPPLHF. DNA of the CDR3: TGTGCCATCCGCACAGGGGAGATTCCACCCCTCCACTTT. This chain uses TRBV2 with TRBJ1-6, with TRBD1 matching 7 bases. The CDR3 has 13 residues. Per the germline V gene, CDR1 is SNHLY and CDR2 is FYNNEI. V dropped 10 bases and J dropped 11; count of bases not matched to a gene: 11.

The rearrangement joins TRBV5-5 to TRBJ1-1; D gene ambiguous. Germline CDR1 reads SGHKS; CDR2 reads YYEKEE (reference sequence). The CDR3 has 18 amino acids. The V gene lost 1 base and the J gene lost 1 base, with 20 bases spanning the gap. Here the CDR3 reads CASSLSFGQVVSNTEAFF. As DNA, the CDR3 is TGTGCCAGCAGCTTGTCGTTTGGGCAGGTTGTTTCGAACACTGAAGCTTTCTTT.

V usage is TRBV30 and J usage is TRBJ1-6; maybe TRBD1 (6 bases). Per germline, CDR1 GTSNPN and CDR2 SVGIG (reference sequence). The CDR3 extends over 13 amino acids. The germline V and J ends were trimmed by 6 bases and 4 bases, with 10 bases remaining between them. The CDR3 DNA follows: TGTGCCTGTAAGGGGGAGTATAATTCACCCCTCCACTTT. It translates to CACKGEYNSPLHF.